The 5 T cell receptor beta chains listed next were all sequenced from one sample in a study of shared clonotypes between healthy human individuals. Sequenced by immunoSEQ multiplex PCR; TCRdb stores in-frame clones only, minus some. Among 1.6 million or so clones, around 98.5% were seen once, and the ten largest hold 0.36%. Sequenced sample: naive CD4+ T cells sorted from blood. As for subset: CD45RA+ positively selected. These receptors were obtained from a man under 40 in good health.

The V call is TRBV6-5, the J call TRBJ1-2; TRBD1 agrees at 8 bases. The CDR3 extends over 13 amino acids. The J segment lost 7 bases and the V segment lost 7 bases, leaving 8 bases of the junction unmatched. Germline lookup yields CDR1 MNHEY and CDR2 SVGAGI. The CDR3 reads CASTQRQGSGYTF. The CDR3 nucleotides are TGTGCCAGCACCCAAAGACAGGGGTCTGGCTACACCTTC.

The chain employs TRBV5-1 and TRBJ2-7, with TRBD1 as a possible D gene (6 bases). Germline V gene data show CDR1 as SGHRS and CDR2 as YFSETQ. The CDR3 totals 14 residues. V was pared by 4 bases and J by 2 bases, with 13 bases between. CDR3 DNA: TGCGCCAGCAGCATAACAGGGTTCACCTACGAGCAGTACTTC. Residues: CASSITGFTYEQYF.

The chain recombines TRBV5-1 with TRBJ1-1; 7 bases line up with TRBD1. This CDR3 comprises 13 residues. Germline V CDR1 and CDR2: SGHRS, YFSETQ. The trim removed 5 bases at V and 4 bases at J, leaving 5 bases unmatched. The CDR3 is CASRNTGVTEAFF. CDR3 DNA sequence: TGCGCCAGCAGGAACACAGGGGTCACTGAAGCTTTCTTT. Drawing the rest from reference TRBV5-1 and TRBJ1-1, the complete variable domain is KAGVTQTPRYLIKTRGQQVTLSCSPISGHRSVSWYQQTPGQGLQFLFEYFSETQRNKGNFPGRFSGRQFSNSRSEMNVSTLELGDSALYLCASRNTGVTEAFFGQGTRLTVV.

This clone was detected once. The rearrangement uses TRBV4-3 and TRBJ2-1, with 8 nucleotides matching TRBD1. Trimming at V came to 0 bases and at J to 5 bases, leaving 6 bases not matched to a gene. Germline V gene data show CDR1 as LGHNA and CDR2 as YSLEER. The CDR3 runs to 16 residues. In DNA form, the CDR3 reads TGCGCCAGCAGCCAAGATGGACAGGGTTTTAACAATGAGCAGTTCTTC. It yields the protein CASSQDGQGFNNEQFF.

In DNA, the CDR3 is TGCGCCAGCAGCCCGGTGACAGAGGGTACGCAGTATTTT. This gives the protein CASSPVTEGTQYF. This rearrangement joins TRBV4-1 to TRBJ2-3; TRBD1 or TRBD2 may be the D gene (5 bases each). CDR1 MGHRA and CDR2 YSYEKL come from the germline V gene. Trimming cost V 4 bases and J 8 bases, with 13 bases left between them. The CDR3 length is 13 residues.